This paragraph reports one TCR beta chain. Study members were between 18 and 89 years old and lived in fewer than 30 US regions. Grouping used clinical history reported by participants in a survey and questionnaire. Among Cohort 3 donors, those recovered had two negative PCRs, clearance, or symptom resolution. The data were produced by immunoSEQ multiplex PCR, yet TCRdb's version contains in-frame clones alone and is incomplete. Of 430,000 or so clones listed, approximately 90% are singletons. The data stem from a study of blood T cell repertoires in COVID-19. Study details: The United States, Italy and Spain provided the acute and convalescent COVID-19 samples.

This CDR3 has 17 residues. Trimming removed 4 bases at V and 0 bases at J, with 18 bases between. Germline CDR1 reads MGHRA; CDR2 reads YSYEKL. This sequence joins TRBV4-1 and TRBJ1-1; D is uncertain. This clonotype originated in a woman aged 40 to 50 who had recovered from COVID-19. The sequenced material came from PBMCs or T cells enriched from blood (not recorded which). CDR3 region: CASSLYLIRDMNTEAFF. CDR3 DNA sequence: TGCGCCAGCAGCCTCTATTTGATCAGAGACATGAACACTGAAGCTTTCTTT.